The T cell receptor beta chain described here comes from a study of blood T cell repertoires in COVID-19. Using immunoSEQ multiplex PCR, the repertoire was profiled, and TCRdb retains in-frame clones only, with some absent. The table lists almost 250,000 clones, roughly 89% of them singletons. Germline V lookup: CDR1 SGHDN, CDR2 FVKESK. Unmatched junction bases numbered 5, after V lost 8 bases and J lost 8 bases. The CDR3 is 11 residues long. Across under 25 US areas, participants ranged in age from 18 to 89 years. The V gene is TRBV14, the J gene TRBJ1-1; 7 positions agree with TRBD1. This receptor was identified in a woman under 40 who had recovered from COVID-19. Sequencing was carried out using PBMCs or T cells enriched from blood (not recorded which). CDR3 bases: TGTGCCAGCGGCGGACAGGTAGAAGCTTTCTTT. Translated, it gives CASGGQVEAFF.